This T cell receptor beta chain was found in a study of T cell responses to AZD1222 COVID-19 vaccine. Whole-study results and caveats: Seropositive status at baseline applied to only five to seven AZD1222 recipients.

Libraries were prepared by immunoSEQ multiplex PCR; TCRdb keeps only in-frame clonotypes and omits some of them. The table lists 120,000 to 150,000 clones, around 83% of them singletons. The V gene's germline CDR1 is WNHNN and CDR2 SYGVQD (reference sequence). The CDR3 is 13 residues long. V was trimmed by 2 bases and J by 4 bases, leaving 8 bases between them. Worth noting for this clone: The antigen is undetermined.

The receptor was derived from an adult who received the AZD1222 COVID-19 vaccine. The genes are TRBV10-1 and TRBJ1-2, with no clear D. The sample in question was peripheral blood, obtained 28 days after the second AZD1222 dose. CDR3 nucleotides: TGCGCCAGCAGTGAGCCAGGAGGCTATGGCTACACCTTC. This codes for CASSEPGGYGYTF.